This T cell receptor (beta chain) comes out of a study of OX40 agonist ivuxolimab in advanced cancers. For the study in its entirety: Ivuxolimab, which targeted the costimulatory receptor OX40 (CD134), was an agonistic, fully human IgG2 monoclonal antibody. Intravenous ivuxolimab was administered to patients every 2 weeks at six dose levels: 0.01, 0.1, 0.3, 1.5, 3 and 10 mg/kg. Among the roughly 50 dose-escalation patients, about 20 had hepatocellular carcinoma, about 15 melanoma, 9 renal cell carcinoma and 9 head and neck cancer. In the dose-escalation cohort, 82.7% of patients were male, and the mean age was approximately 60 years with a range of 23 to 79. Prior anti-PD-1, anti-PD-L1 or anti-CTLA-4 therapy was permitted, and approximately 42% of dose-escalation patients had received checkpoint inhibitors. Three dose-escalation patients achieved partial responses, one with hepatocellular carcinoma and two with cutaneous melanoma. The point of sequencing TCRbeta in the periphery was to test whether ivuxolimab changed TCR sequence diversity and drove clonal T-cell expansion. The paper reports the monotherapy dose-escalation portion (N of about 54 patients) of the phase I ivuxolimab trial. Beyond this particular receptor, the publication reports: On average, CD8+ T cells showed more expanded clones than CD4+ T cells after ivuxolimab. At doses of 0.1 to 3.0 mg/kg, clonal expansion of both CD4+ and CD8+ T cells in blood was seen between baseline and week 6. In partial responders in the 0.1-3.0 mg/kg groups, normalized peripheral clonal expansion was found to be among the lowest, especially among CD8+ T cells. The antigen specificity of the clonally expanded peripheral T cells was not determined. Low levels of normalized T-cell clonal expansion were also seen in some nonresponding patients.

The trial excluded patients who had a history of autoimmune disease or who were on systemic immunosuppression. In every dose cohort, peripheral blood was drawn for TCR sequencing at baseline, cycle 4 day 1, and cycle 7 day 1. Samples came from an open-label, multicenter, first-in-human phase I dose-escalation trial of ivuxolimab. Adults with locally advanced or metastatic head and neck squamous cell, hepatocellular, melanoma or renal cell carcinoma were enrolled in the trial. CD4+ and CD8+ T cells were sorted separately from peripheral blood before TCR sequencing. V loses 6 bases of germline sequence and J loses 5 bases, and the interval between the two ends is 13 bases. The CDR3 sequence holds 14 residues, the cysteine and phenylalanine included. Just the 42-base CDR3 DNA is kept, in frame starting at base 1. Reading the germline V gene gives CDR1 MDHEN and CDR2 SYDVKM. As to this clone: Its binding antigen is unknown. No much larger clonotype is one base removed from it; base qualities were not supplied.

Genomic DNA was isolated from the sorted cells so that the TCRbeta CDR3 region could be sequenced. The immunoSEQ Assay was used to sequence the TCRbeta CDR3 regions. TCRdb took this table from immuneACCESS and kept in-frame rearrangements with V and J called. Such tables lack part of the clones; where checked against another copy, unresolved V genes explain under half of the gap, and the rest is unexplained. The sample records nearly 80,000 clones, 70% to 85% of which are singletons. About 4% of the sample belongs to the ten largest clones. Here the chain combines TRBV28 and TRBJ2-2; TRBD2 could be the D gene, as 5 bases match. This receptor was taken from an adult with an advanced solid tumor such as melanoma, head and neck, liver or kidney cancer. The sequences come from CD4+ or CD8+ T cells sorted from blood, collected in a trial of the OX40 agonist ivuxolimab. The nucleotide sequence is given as TGTGCCAGCAGAGAGGGCGGGTCGACCGGGGAGCTGTTTTTT. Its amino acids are CASREGGSTGELFF.